One sample yielded the 25 T cell receptor beta chains listed below, sequenced in a study of OX40 agonist ivuxolimab in advanced cancers. TCRdb's copy holds only in-frame clones and misses some; the assay was immunoSEQ multiplex PCR. There are tens of thousands of clones in the sample; 80% to 90% occur only once, and over 25% lies in the top ten. Sequencing used CD4+ or CD8+ T cells sorted from blood, obtained in a trial of the OX40 agonist ivuxolimab. These receptors originate from an adult with an advanced solid tumor such as melanoma, head and neck, liver or kidney cancer.

CDR3 sequence: CASNSGSLTGELFF. DNA for the CDR3: TGTGCCAGTAATAGCGGGAGCCTGACCGGGGAGCTGTTTTTT. The V call is TRBV19, the J call TRBJ2-2; 9 positions agree with TRBD2. Germline CDR1 LNHDA, CDR2 SQIVND (reference sequence). J gave up 5 bases and V 7 bases, and 5 bases lay outside the gene matches. This CDR3 is built from 14 residues.

The V call is TRBV11-3, the J call TRBJ1-1; tentatively, D is TRBD1 (5 bases). V lost 2 bases to trimming and J lost 1 base, with 11 bases between them. Germline CDR1 and CDR2: SGHNT and YENEEA. This CDR3 is built from 15 residues. The CDR3 DNA reads TGTGCCAGCAGCTTATTTGGGGGTCGGAACACTGAAGCTTTCTTT. Translation gives CASSLFGGRNTEAFF.

The chain carries TRBV2 and TRBJ2-7; 8 nucleotides line up with TRBD1. Germline lookup yields CDR1 SNHLY and CDR2 FYNNEI. Trimming at V came to 4 bases and at J to 4 bases, leaving 12 bases not matched to a gene. This CDR3 has 16 amino acids. DNA of the CDR3: TGTGCCAGCAGTGCCGCCGGACAGGGTGATCGGTACGAGCAGTACTTC. It translates to CASSAAGQGDRYEQYF.

This clone was counted only a few times. Other DNA sequences in this specimen translate into the identical CDR3. The chain has TRBV9 and TRBJ2-7, with 13 bases fitting TRBD2. CDR1 SGDLS and CDR2 YYNGEE come from the germline V gene. Losses at the gene ends were 2 bases for V and 2 bases for J; bases not matched to a gene: 7. This CDR3 has 17 residues. The CDR3 loop is CASSVGRLAGGTYEQYF. DNA of the CDR3: TGTGCCAGCAGCGTCGGGAGACTAGCGGGAGGTACCTACGAGCAGTACTTC.

CDR3: CASSLWGEQYF. In DNA, the CDR3 is TGTGCCAGCAGCTTGTGGGGCGAGCAGTACTTC. The rearrangement joins TRBV7-6 to TRBJ2-7, with D unclear. With 3 bases removed from V and 6 bases from J, the gap between germline ends came to 6 bases. CDR1 is SGHVS and CDR2 is FNYEAQ in the germline V gene. The CDR3 extends over 11 amino acids.

The V call is TRBV4-1, the J call TRBJ2-7; 11 bases are a match to TRBD2. In germline, CDR1 is MGHRA, CDR2 YSYEKL. V was pared by 5 bases and J by 1 base, with 7 bases of the junction left unmatched. The CDR3 runs to 16 residues. The CDR3 is CASSLNSGRASYEQYF. The CDR3 DNA reads as TGCGCCAGCAGCTTAAATAGCGGGAGGGCTTCCTACGAGCAGTACTTC.

The J gene is TRBJ2-3, the V gene TRBV6-1; D is unresolved. V lost 0 bases to trimming and J lost 1 base, with 5 bases between them. The CDR3 loop spans 14 amino acids. CDR1 is MNHNS, CDR2 SASEGT, per germline. CDR3 sequence (DNA): TGTGCCAGCAGTGAAGCCGGAGGCACAGATACGCAGTATTTT. Translation gives CASSEAGGTDTQYF.

The rearrangement joins TRBV7-2 to TRBJ1-3; D is uncertain. The CDR3 has 12 amino acids. V shed 7 bases and J shed 3 bases, with 7 bases lying between them. Germline lookup yields CDR1 SGHTA and CDR2 FQGNSA. The CDR3 region is CASMARGNTIYF. CDR3 nucleotide sequence: TGTGCCAGCATGGCCCGTGGAAACACCATATATTTT.

CDR3 bases: TGTGCCAGCAGTGAAGGCCAGGGAGCGGTGGGCAACTATGGCTACACCTTC. Protein product: CASSEGQGAVGNYGYTF. The chain is built from TRBV6-1 and TRBJ1-2, with D possibly matching TRBD1 (5 bases). The CDR3 runs 17 residues. Germline loops: CDR1 MNHNS, CDR2 SASEGT. V shed 1 base and J shed 2 bases, with 17 bases lying between them.

The rearrangement joins TRBV19 to TRBJ1-1, with a tentative D call TRBD1 (5 bases). The germline V gene encodes CDR1 LNHDA and CDR2 SQIVND (reference sequence). V lost 3 bases and J 8 bases, leaving 10 bases between the germline ends. This CDR3 has 12 residues. CDR3 bases: TGTGCCAGTAGTATGTTAGGGGTGGAAGCTTTCTTT. Translating it yields CASSMLGVEAFF. The whole variable domain, remainder taken from reference TRBV19 and TRBJ1-1, is DGGITQSPKYLFRKEGQNVTLSCEQNLNHDAMYWYRQDPGQGLRLIYYSQIVNDFQKGDIAEGYSVSREKKESFPLTVTSAQKNPTAFYLCASSMLGVEAFFGQGTRLTVV.

This clone occurred once. This chain connects TRBV12-5 to TRBJ2-2; 9 bases match TRBD2. CDR3 length: 16 residues. V lost 1 base to trimming and J lost 4 bases; unmatched junction nucleotides: 4. CDR1 and CDR2 from the germline V gene are LGHNT and FRNRAP. The CDR3 sequence: CASGLGLAGVTGELFF. Here the CDR3 DNA reads TGTGCTAGTGGTTTGGGGTTAGCGGGAGTCACCGGGGAGCTGTTTTTT. The entire variable domain, with the rest obtained from reference TRBV12-5 and TRBJ2-2, is as follows: DARVTQTPRHKVTEMGQEVTMRCQPILGHNTVFWYRQTMMQGLELLAYFRNRAPLDDSGMPKDRFSAEMPDATLATLKIQPSEPRDSAVYFCASGLGLAGVTGELFFGEGSRLTVL.

In DNA, the CDR3 is TGTGCCACAACCTGGAGGGGAAGGACTGAAGCTTTCTTT. This translates into CATTWRGRTEAFF. The chain is built from TRBV28 and TRBJ1-1; the D gene is possibly TRBD1 (5 bases). V lost 10 bases to trimming and J lost 5 bases, with 17 bases between them. Germline assignment: CDR1 MDHEN and CDR2 SYDVKM. There are 13 residues in the CDR3.

A few counts support this clone. The V call is TRBV4-2, the J call TRBJ1-4; 8 nucleotides align to TRBD1. CDR1 and CDR2 (germline): LGHNA, YNFKEQ. CDR3 length: 16 residues. V lost 4 bases, J lost 6 bases, and 10 bases stayed unmatched. The CDR3 region has the DNA TGTGCCAGCAGCCGCGACAGGGGAGGGGGGTATGAAAAACTGTTTTTT. It translates to CASSRDRGGGYEKLFF.

This chain connects TRBV27 to TRBJ2-2; D remains unclear. There are 11 residues in the CDR3. The V gene's germline CDR1 is MNHEY and CDR2 SMNVEV (reference sequence). Trimming took 4 bases from V and 6 from J, leaving 3 bases between them. DNA for the CDR3: TGTGCCAGCAGTTCTGCCGGGGAGCTGTTTTTT. Translating it yields CASSSAGELFF.

The V gene is TRBV4-3, the J gene TRBJ1-4; tentatively, D is TRBD1 (6 bases). Looked up from germline, CDR1 is LGHNA and CDR2 is YSLEER. Trimming removed 0 bases from V and 7 bases from J, with 12 bases in between. CDR3 length equals 15 residues. The CDR3 protein is CASSQEGGHGEKLFF. The CDR3 DNA sequence: TGCGCCAGCAGCCAAGAAGGGGGGCACGGTGAAAAACTGTTTTTT.

The V call is TRBV4-3, the J call TRBJ1-1; the D is unclear. The CDR3 covers 15 residues. Germline values: CDR1 LGHNA, CDR2 YSLEER. Trimming took 1 base from V and 0 from J, leaving 9 bases between them. CDR3 protein: CASSQVRILNTEAFF. CDR3 DNA sequence: TGCGCCAGCAGCCAAGTGCGTATCTTGAACACTGAAGCTTTCTTT.

This chain connects TRBV27 to TRBJ1-5; D uncertain. Germline CDR1 reads MNHEY; CDR2 reads SMNVEV (reference sequence). There are 13 residues in the CDR3. This CDR3 is CGTRKYSNQPQHF. The DNA of the CDR3 is TGTGGCACCAGAAAGTATAGCAATCAGCCCCAGCATTTT.

This chain joins TRBV14 and TRBJ1-2; D is unclear. CDR1 and CDR2 (germline): SGHDN, FVKESK. With 1 base removed from V and 2 bases from J, the gap between germline ends came to 5 bases. CDR3 size: 13 residues. The CDR3 coding sequence is TGTGCCAGCAGCCAAGCTGGGAACTATGGCTACACCTTC. This sequence encodes CASSQAGNYGYTF.

J is TRBJ2-7 and V is TRBV4-2, with TRBD2 matching over 11 bases. V trimming: 2 bases; J trimming: 4 bases; junction bases outside the gene matches: 7. Germline V gives CDR1 LGHNA, CDR2 YNFKEQ. The CDR3 contains 16 residues. CDR3 amino acids: CASSQNPGLAVYEQYF. The CDR3 nucleotides are TGTGCCAGCAGCCAAAATCCGGGACTAGCGGTATACGAGCAGTACTTC.

A word on this clone: At the DNA level, this CDR3 is encoded by other sequences in the same sample as well. The chain recombines TRBV19 with TRBJ1-1; D is ambiguous. V was clipped by 2 bases and J by 2 bases, with 6 bases between them. CDR3 length: 13 residues. The germline V gene has CDR1 LNHDA and CDR2 SQIVND (reference sequence). CDR3 nucleotide sequence: TGTGCCAGTAGTATAAACGCTAACACTGAAGCTTTCTTT. It encodes CASSINANTEAFF.

V usage is TRBV15 and J usage is TRBJ2-3; D gene ambiguous. CDR1 and CDR2 from the germline V gene are LNHNV and YYDKDF (reference sequence). The CDR3 sequence is 14 residues long. V was trimmed by 0 bases and J by 4 bases, leaving 8 bases between them. The CDR3: CATSREAQPDTQYF. The CDR3 DNA reads as TGTGCCACCAGCAGAGAAGCGCAGCCAGATACGCAGTATTTT.

The CDR3, as DNA: TGTGCCAGTAGTATAGACGCAGGGGCGAGCACTGAAGCTTTCTTT. Protein sequence: CASSIDAGASTEAFF. The rearrangement joins TRBV19 to TRBJ1-1; TRBD1 might be the D (6 bases). Germline CDR1 and CDR2: LNHDA and SQIVND (reference sequence). Trimming removed 0 bases from V and 4 bases from J, with 12 bases in between. CDR3 length equals 15 residues.

This chain uses TRBV7-9 with TRBJ2-1; D tentatively reads TRBD1 or TRBD2 (5 bases each). Germline-derived CDR1 and CDR2 are SEHNR and FQNEAQ (reference sequence). This CDR3 is built from 16 residues. Trimming shortened V by 5 bases and J by 0 bases, and 14 bases separated the two germline ends. This CDR3 reads CASSGASSSSYNEQFF. CDR3 nucleotide sequence: TGTGCCAGCAGCGGGGCTAGCTCTAGCTCCTACAATGAGCAGTTCTTC.

The DNA of the CDR3 is TGTGCCAGCAGCCCCTTAGCGGGAGTCTCCTACAATGAGCAGTTCTTC. It yields the protein CASSPLAGVSYNEQFF. The chain uses TRBV7-3 and TRBJ2-1; TRBD2 aligns across 9 bases. The CDR3 covers 16 residues. Trimming at V came to 5 bases and at J to 0 bases, leaving 5 bases not matched to a gene. Germline V gene data show CDR1 as SGHTA and CDR2 as FQGTGA.

This clone has just one count. The V and J genes are TRBV18 and TRBJ1-4; D is perhaps TRBD1 (6 bases). The CDR3 totals 15 residues. Trimming left V 1 base short and J 6 bases short, with 12 bases between. CDR1 KGHSH and CDR2 LQKENI come from the germline V gene. CDR3 residues: CASSPRRGGDEKLFF. The DNA for the CDR3 is TGTGCCAGCTCACCACGGAGGGGGGGGGATGAAAAACTGTTTTTT.